Below are 3 T cell receptor beta chains sequenced from a single sample in a study of OX40 agonist ivuxolimab in advanced cancers. Some clones are missing from TCRdb's copy, which holds only in-frame ones; the method was immunoSEQ multiplex PCR. The sample has over 30,000 clones; 82% are singletons. The sample consisted of CD4+ or CD8+ T cells sorted from blood, taken in a trial of the OX40 agonist ivuxolimab. The receptors originated from an adult with an advanced solid tumor such as melanoma, head and neck, liver or kidney cancer.

The chain carries TRBV4-3 and TRBJ2-7; D is perhaps TRBD1 (5 bases). Trimming removed 2 bases from V and 2 bases from J, with 10 bases in between. The germline CDR1 and CDR2 sequences are LGHNA and YSLEER. There are 14 residues in the CDR3. The CDR3, as DNA: TGCGCCAGCAGCCAACTCTTGGGGCCCTACGAGCAGTACTTC. This translates into CASSQLLGPYEQYF.

The genes are TRBV19 and TRBJ2-5, with 7 bases matching TRBD1. CDR1 LNHDA and CDR2 SQIVND come from the germline V gene (reference sequence). V shed 6 bases and J 5 bases; nucleotides not matched to a gene: 6. CDR3 length equals 13 residues. The CDR3 DNA is TGTGCCAGTAGGGACAGGCGCGGGGAGACCCAGTACTTC. It codes for CASRDRRGETQYF.

V and J are TRBV6-1 and TRBJ2-5, with a weak D call TRBD2 (6 bases). The V end was cut by 2 bases, the J end by 0 bases, with 10 bases between. Germline V lookup: CDR1 MNHNS, CDR2 SASEGT. This CDR3 comprises 15 residues. CDR3 sequence (DNA): TGTGCCAGCAGTGAAAACCGGGGGTACCAAGAGACCCAGTACTTC. Translating it yields CASSENRGYQETQYF.